This TCR beta chain was captured in a study of metastatic and nonmetastatic thyroid tumors. Using MiXCR, TCRdb re-called clones from the PCR reads. The sample has 30,000 to 35,000 clones; 20% to 25% are singletons. V was clipped by 4 bases and J by 2 bases, with 6 bases between them. The CDR3 is 14 amino acids. CDR1 and CDR2 from the germline V gene are MNHNS and SASEGT. A remark on this clone: The same CDR3 also results from other DNA sequences found in this sample.

Among the patients, none had received any treatment before thyroid surgery. The V and J genes are TRBV6-1 and TRBJ1-6; no reliable D call. Sample: tumor tissue. The origin of this receptor is a male donor with papillary thyroid cancer or a benign thyroid nodule (not recorded which). Some clones in this sample may be carry-over from other donors' samples. Written as DNA, the CDR3 is TGTGCCAGCAGTGCTGGGCCCTATAATTCACCCCTCCACTTT. Protein product: CASSAGPYNSPLHF.